Shown below are 30 T cell receptor beta chains from a single sample sequenced in a study of OX40 agonist ivuxolimab in advanced cancers. Sequencing was performed with immunoSEQ multiplex PCR; in TCRdb, only in-frame clones are kept and a portion is missing. Of about 64,000 clones listed, roughly 80% were seen once; the top ten hold less than 2.5%. Material: CD4+ or CD8+ T cells sorted from blood, obtained in a trial of the OX40 agonist ivuxolimab. These receptors came from an adult with an advanced solid tumor such as melanoma, head and neck, liver or kidney cancer.

The V and J genes are TRBV30 and TRBJ1-1; possible D gene TRBD1, 6 bases. Germline CDR1 is GTSNPN and CDR2 is SVGIG (reference sequence). The V end was cut by 2 bases, the J end by 7 bases, with 11 bases between. This CDR3 is built from 12 residues. The CDR3 DNA follows: TGTGCCTGGAGTCGAGGACAGTTTGAAGCTTTCTTT. Its protein product is CAWSRGQFEAFF.

The sample holds one count of this clone. The chain couples TRBV10-2 to TRBJ1-2; the D gene is possibly TRBD1 (6 bases). In germline, CDR1 is WSHSY, CDR2 SAAADI. V lost 6 bases, J lost 0 bases, and 14 bases lay in between. The CDR3 has 15 amino acids. CDR3 sequence: CASRRTEKANYGYTF. CDR3 coding DNA: TGCGCCAGCAGACGGACAGAAAAAGCTAACTATGGCTACACCTTC.

The rearrangement joins TRBV11-2 to TRBJ1-1, with D uncertain. Trimming took 8 bases from V and 0 from J, leaving 25 bases between them. The germline CDR1 and CDR2 sequences are SGHAT and FQNNGV. The CDR3 runs 18 residues. The CDR3 region is CASDPGGLRGFMNTEAFF. CDR3 coding DNA: TGTGCCAGCGATCCCGGTGGCCTTAGAGGCTTTATGAACACTGAAGCTTTCTTT.

The rearrangement joins TRBV6-6 to TRBJ1-2; D ambiguous. The CDR3 sequence is 13 residues long. V gave up 7 bases and J gave up 1 base, with 10 bases separating them. The germline V gene encodes CDR1 MNHNY and CDR2 SVGAGI (reference sequence). CDR3 in DNA: TGTGCCAGCACGGATGGGCTTAACTATGGCTACACCTTC. This codes for CASTDGLNYGYTF.

The V and J genes are TRBV6-5 and TRBJ1-1, with TRBD1 identical over 7 bases. Germline CDR1 reads MNHEY; CDR2 reads SVGAGI. Trimming took 4 bases from V and 7 from J; bases not matched to a gene: 3. The CDR3 extends over 12 amino acids. CDR3 protein: CASSLRQGEAFF. For the CDR3, the DNA is TGTGCCAGCAGTTTAAGACAGGGTGAAGCTTTCTTT.

This clone was recorded only once. The rearrangement links TRBV18 to TRBJ1-4, with TRBD1 identical over 7 bases. Germline V gene lookup returns CDR1 KGHSH and CDR2 LQKENI. The V and J ends lost 6 bases and 4 bases, in that order; junction bases with no gene match: 5. This CDR3 has 14 residues. CDR3 nucleotide sequence: TGTGCCAGCTCGCCGGGACAGATTAATGAAAAACTGTTTTTT. Its translation is CASSPGQINEKLFF.

This clone occurred a few times. V is TRBV18 and J is TRBJ2-2; a possible D gene is TRBD1 (6 bases). CDR3 length: 14 amino acids. Germline-derived CDR1 and CDR2 are KGHSH and LQKENI. Trimming left V 0 bases short and J 7 bases short, with 9 bases between. The CDR3 spells CASSPPQGNGELFF. In DNA, the CDR3 is TGTGCCAGCTCACCACCACAGGGAAACGGGGAGCTGTTTTTT.

This sequence joins TRBV4-3 and TRBJ1-2; D is possibly TRBD1 (6 bases). Trimming cost V 0 bases and J 2 bases, with 16 bases left between them. The CDR3 has 17 amino acids. Germline V CDR1 and CDR2: LGHNA, YSLEER. The CDR3: CASSQEPFFQGNYGYTF. The CDR3, as DNA: TGCGCCAGCAGCCAAGAACCCTTTTTTCAGGGGAACTATGGCTACACCTTC.

This chain joins TRBV10-3 and TRBJ2-3, with D perhaps matching TRBD2 (6 bases). CDR1 is ENHRY, CDR2 SYGVKD, per germline. The CDR3 totals 15 residues. The ends were cut back, 10 bases at V and 0 bases at J, with 17 bases in the middle. CDR3 sequence: CATSLGEASTDTQYF. The CDR3 nucleotides read TGTGCCACGTCACTCGGGGAGGCTAGCACAGATACGCAGTATTTT.

This clone is labeled as medium-sized (0.01 to 0.1%). This specimen includes other DNA sequences encoding the same CDR3. The chain employs TRBV12-5 and TRBJ2-1; possible D gene TRBD1, 6 bases. CDR1 LGHNT and CDR2 FRNRAP come from the germline V gene. Trimming left V 5 bases short and J 0 bases short, with 11 bases between. The CDR3 covers 15 residues. The CDR3 coding sequence is TGTGCTAGTGGTCCCGGACAGAGCTCCTACAATGAGCAGTTCTTC. Protein product: CASGPGQSSYNEQFF.

The J gene is TRBJ2-7, the V gene TRBV30; D uncertain. CDR3 size: 15 residues. Trimming took off 1 base at V and 8 bases at J, with 21 bases between the two ends. Germline CDR1 and CDR2: GTSNPN and SVGIG (reference sequence). DNA for the CDR3: TGTGCCTGGAGTGCTGCCGGTCCAATCGGTCCGAAGCAGTACTTC. This sequence encodes CAWSAAGPIGPKQYF.

This chain joins TRBV27 and TRBJ2-5; tentatively, D is TRBD2 (6 bases). V was clipped by 5 bases and J by 0 bases, with 13 bases between them. CDR3 length equals 15 residues. CDR1 and CDR2 (germline): MNHEY, SMNVEV (reference sequence). CDR3 sequence: CASSLEGTYQETQYF. The CDR3 bases are TGTGCCAGCAGTCTGGAGGGGACCTACCAAGAGACCCAGTACTTC.

J is TRBJ1-2 and V is TRBV13; TRBD1 agrees at 8 bases. Per the germline V gene, CDR1 is PRHDT and CDR2 is FYEKMQ (reference sequence). This CDR3 is 14 amino acids long. J was trimmed by 4 bases and V by 5 bases; bases with no gene match: 6. The chain's CDR3 is CASSAGGPFYGYTF. As DNA, the CDR3 is TGTGCCAGCAGCGCAGGGGGCCCATTCTATGGCTACACCTTC.

This clone was seen a single time. The J gene is TRBJ1-5, the V gene TRBV19; no definite D call. The V and J ends lost 3 bases and 3 bases respectively, with 9 bases between them. The length of the CDR3 is 14 residues. In germline, CDR1 is LNHDA, CDR2 SQIVND (reference sequence). CDR3 nucleotides: TGTGCCAGTAGTATTCGGGTACACAATCAGCCCCAGCATTTT. This sequence encodes CASSIRVHNQPQHF.

This clone was counted a single time. The V and J genes are TRBV11-2 and TRBJ1-1; possibly TRBD1 for D (5 bases). Trimming pared 4 bases from V and 1 base from J, leaving 19 bases between. The CDR3 has 17 amino acids. Looked up from germline, CDR1 is SGHAT and CDR2 is FQNNGV. The CDR3 sequence: CASSSYRRPGRNTEAFF. The CDR3 DNA is TGTGCCAGCAGCTCCTACAGGAGGCCGGGGAGGAACACTGAAGCTTTCTTT.

The J gene is TRBJ2-5, the V gene TRBV4-1; TRBD1 matches at 12 bases. CDR1 and CDR2 (germline): MGHRA, YSYEKL. This CDR3 region has 16 residues. J was trimmed by 3 bases and V by 5 bases; bases with no gene match: 7. The CDR3 nucleotides are TGCGCCAGCAGCGACCTCGGGACAGGGGGCGAAGAGACCCAGTACTTC. Protein: CASSDLGTGGEETQYF.

The V gene is TRBV5-4, the J gene TRBJ2-2; D not resolved. Looked up from germline, CDR1 is SGHNT and CDR2 is YYREEE (reference sequence). This CDR3 contains 13 residues. The V and J ends lost 3 bases and 5 bases respectively, with 8 bases between them. The CDR3: CASSWQATGELFF. DNA for the CDR3: TGTGCCAGCAGCTGGCAAGCGACCGGGGAGCTGTTTTTT.

V gene TRBV20-1 combines with J gene TRBJ1-2; D not certain. The CDR3 covers 11 residues. Trimming removed 0 bases at V and 3 bases at J, with 2 bases between. Germline CDR1 and CDR2: DFQATT and SNEGSKA (reference sequence). CDR3 protein: CSARDDYGYTF. DNA of the CDR3: TGCAGTGCTAGAGATGACTATGGCTACACCTTC.

This chain joins TRBV4-1 and TRBJ2-1; D assignment may be TRBD1 or TRBD2 (5 bases each). The CDR3 totals 15 residues. Germline V gene sequence: CDR1 MGHRA, CDR2 YSYEKL. V was cut by 3 bases and J by 7 bases, with 16 bases left in between. This CDR3 reads CASSQSRERENEQFF. CDR3 sequence (DNA): TGCGCCAGCAGCCAGTCCAGGGAGAGGGAAAATGAGCAGTTCTTC.

In DNA form, the CDR3 reads TGTGCCAGCAGTGAAGGCAGGGGCTCTCCGGGGGGCTACACCTTC. Protein sequence: CASSEGRGSPGGYTF. The chain couples TRBV2 to TRBJ1-2; maybe TRBD1 (6 bases). Germline values: CDR1 SNHLY, CDR2 FYNNEI. The CDR3 has 15 residues. Trimming removed 1 base at V and 8 bases at J, with 17 bases between.

The rearrangement uses TRBV29-1 and TRBJ1-4; tentatively, D is TRBD1 (6 bases). The germline gives CDR1 SQVTM, CDR2 ANQGSEA. The CDR3 spans 12 residues. V lost 6 bases to trimming and J lost 5 bases, with 10 bases between them. In DNA, the CDR3 is TGCAGCGTGTTGGGGGCAAATGAAAAACTGTTTTTT. This sequence encodes CSVLGANEKLFF.

This sequence joins TRBV5-1 and TRBJ2-1, with TRBD2 matching over 7 bases. The germline V gene has CDR1 SGHRS and CDR2 YFSETQ. With V trimmed by 1 base and J by 9 bases, 10 bases remained unmatched. The CDR3 runs to 15 residues. CDR3 residues: CASSLIGTGGVEQFF. The CDR3 DNA is TGCGCCAGCAGCTTGATCGGAACGGGAGGTGTTGAGCAGTTCTTC.

This clone was picked up a small number of times. The CDR3 reads CASVRSGSGNTQYF. The CDR3 DNA follows: TGTGCCAGCGTTCGTAGCGGGAGTGGGAATACGCAGTATTTT. The chain combines TRBV6-6 with TRBJ2-3, with 9 positions matching TRBD2. After removal of 8 bases from V and 7 bases from J, the junction contained 10 bases not matched to a gene. Germline V gene sequence: CDR1 MNHNY, CDR2 SVGAGI (reference sequence). The CDR3 runs 14 residues.

The V and J genes are TRBV30 and TRBJ1-1; 11 bases map to TRBD1. Germline CDR1 reads GTSNPN; CDR2 reads SVGIG (reference sequence). V lost 0 bases, J lost 12 bases, and 9 bases stayed unmatched. This CDR3 has 14 amino acids. CDR3 sequence (DNA): TGTGCCTGGAGTGTACTCGGGGACAGGGGGATCTCTTTCTTT. It codes for CAWSVLGDRGISFF. Full variable domain (rest looked up from reference TRBV30 and TRBJ1-1): SQTIHQWPATLVQPVGSPLSLECTVEGTSNPNLYWYRQAAGRGLQLLFYSVGIGQISSEVPQNLSASRPQDRQFILSSKKLLLSDSGFYLCAWSVLGDRGISFFGQGTRLTVV.

This clone showed up just once. The chain joins TRBV4-3 to TRBJ2-7; the D gene is possibly TRBD1 (5 bases). In germline, CDR1 is LGHNA, CDR2 YSLEER. V was cut by 2 bases and J by 4 bases, with 12 bases left in between. CDR3 length equals 14 residues. As DNA, the CDR3 is TGCGCCAGCAGCCAAACAGTTGCAGGGTACGAGCAGTACTTC. This gives the protein CASSQTVAGYEQYF.

The rearrangement uses TRBV11-3 and TRBJ2-7; D is possibly TRBD1 (5 bases). From germline, CDR1 is SGHNT and CDR2 YENEEA. This CDR3 has 11 amino acids. Trimming shortened V by 7 bases and J by 4 bases, and 8 bases separated the two germline ends. The CDR3 is CASKGVYEQYF. CDR3 nucleotides: TGTGCCAGCAAAGGGGTTTACGAGCAGTACTTC.

The V and J genes are TRBV5-5 and TRBJ2-2, with a possible D match to TRBD2 (5 bases). The germline V and J ends were trimmed by 1 base and 7 bases, with 11 bases remaining between them. The germline V gene encodes CDR1 SGHKS and CDR2 YYEKEE (reference sequence). The CDR3 sequence is 14 residues long. CDR3 loop: CASSLIAGGGELFF. For the CDR3, the DNA is TGTGCCAGCAGCTTGATTGCGGGCGGCGGGGAGCTGTTTTTT.

This rearrangement joins TRBV6-6 to TRBJ1-5; TRBD1 matches at 8 bases. J was trimmed by 7 bases and V by 8 bases; bases with no gene match: 13. This CDR3 has 15 amino acids. Germline CDR1 and CDR2: MNHNY and SVGAGI (reference sequence). The CDR3: CASAQGLAGGQPQHF. The CDR3 bases are TGTGCCAGCGCTCAGGGATTGGCAGGGGGCCAGCCCCAGCATTTT.

V gene TRBV11-1 combines with J gene TRBJ2-1; TRBD2 matches at 9 bases. Germline CDR1 is SGHAT and CDR2 is FQDESV (reference sequence). The CDR3 runs 15 residues. V dropped 4 bases and J dropped 9; count of bases not matched to a gene: 10. The CDR3 DNA sequence: TGTGCCAGCAGCTCCCGAGGCGGGGGGGCCGGTGAGCAGTTCTTC. Encoded protein: CASSSRGGGAGEQFF.

The chain carries TRBV19 and TRBJ2-1, with 9 bases aligning to TRBD2. The CDR3 extends over 18 amino acids. Germline V gene lookup returns CDR1 LNHDA and CDR2 SQIVND (reference sequence). Losses at the gene ends were 4 bases for V and 6 bases for J; bases not matched to a gene: 16. CDR3 residues: CASSTRGAGGLAGNEQFF. The CDR3 bases are TGTGCCAGTAGTACCCGAGGTGCGGGAGGGCTGGCAGGCAATGAGCAGTTCTTC.